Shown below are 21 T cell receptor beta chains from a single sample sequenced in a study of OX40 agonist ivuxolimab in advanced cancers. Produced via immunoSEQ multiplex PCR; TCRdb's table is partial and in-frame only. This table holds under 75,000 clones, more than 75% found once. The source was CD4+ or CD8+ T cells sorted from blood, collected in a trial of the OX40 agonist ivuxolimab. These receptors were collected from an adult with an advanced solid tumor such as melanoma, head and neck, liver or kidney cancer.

The CDR3 here is CASSLGSVRVPEAFF. The CDR3 DNA reads TGCGCCAGCAGCTTGGGTAGTGTTAGGGTCCCTGAAGCTTTCTTT. This sequence joins TRBV5-1 and TRBJ1-1; D is uncertain. With 0 bases removed from V and 6 bases from J, the gap between germline ends came to 15 bases. The CDR3 runs 15 residues. CDR1 and CDR2 (germline): SGHRS, YFSETQ.

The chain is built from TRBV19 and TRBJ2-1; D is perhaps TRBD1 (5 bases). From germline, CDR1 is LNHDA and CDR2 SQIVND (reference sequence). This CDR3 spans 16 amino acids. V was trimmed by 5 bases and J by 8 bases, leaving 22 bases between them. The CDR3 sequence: CASSPGQWVGRDEQFF. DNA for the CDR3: TGTGCCAGTAGTCCCGGACAATGGGTAGGAAGAGATGAGCAGTTCTTC.

The CDR3 nucleotides read TGTGCCACCAGCAAGGGACCTAACACCGGGGAGCTGTTTTTT. Protein: CATSKGPNTGELFF. V gene TRBV15 combines with J gene TRBJ2-2; D could derive from TRBD1 or TRBD2 (5 bases each). Trimming left V 4 bases short and J 2 bases short, with 8 bases between. The CDR3 sequence is 14 residues long. The germline CDR1 and CDR2 sequences are LNHNV and YYDKDF (reference sequence).

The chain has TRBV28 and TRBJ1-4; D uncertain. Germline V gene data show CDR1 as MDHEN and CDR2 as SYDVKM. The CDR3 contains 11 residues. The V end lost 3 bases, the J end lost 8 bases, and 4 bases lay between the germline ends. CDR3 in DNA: TGTGCCAGCAGTTTTCGGGAAAAACTGTTTTTT. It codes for CASSFREKLFF.

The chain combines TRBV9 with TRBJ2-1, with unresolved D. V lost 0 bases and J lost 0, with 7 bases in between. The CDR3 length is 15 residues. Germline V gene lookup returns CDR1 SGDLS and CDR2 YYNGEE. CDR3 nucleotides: TGTGCCAGCAGCGTAGCCACCCACTCCTACAATGAGCAGTTCTTC. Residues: CASSVATHSYNEQFF.

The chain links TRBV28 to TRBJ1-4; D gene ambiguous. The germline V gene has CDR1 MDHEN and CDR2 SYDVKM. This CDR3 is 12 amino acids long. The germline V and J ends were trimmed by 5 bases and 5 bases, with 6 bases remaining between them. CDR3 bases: TGTGCCAGCAGTCTTCAGAATGAAAAACTGTTTTTT. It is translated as CASSLQNEKLFF.

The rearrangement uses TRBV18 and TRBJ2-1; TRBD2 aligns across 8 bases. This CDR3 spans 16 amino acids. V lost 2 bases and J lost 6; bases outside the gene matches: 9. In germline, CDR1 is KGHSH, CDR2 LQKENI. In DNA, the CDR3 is TGTGCCAGCTCACCATGGTCGGCGGGGGGAGGCAATGAGCAGTTCTTC. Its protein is CASSPWSAGGGNEQFF.

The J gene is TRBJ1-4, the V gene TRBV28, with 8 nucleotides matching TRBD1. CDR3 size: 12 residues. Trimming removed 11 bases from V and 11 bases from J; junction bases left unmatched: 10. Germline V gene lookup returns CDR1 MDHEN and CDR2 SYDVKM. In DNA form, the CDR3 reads TGTGCCGTAACCAGGGGGCGTGAGAAACTGTTTTTT. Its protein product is CAVTRGREKLFF.

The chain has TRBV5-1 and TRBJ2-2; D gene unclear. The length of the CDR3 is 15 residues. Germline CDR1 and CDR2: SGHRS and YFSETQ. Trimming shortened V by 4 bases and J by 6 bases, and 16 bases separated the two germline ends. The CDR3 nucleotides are TGCGCCAGCAGCCCCGATCTGAGCACGGCCGGGGAGCTGTTTTTT. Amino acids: CASSPDLSTAGELFF.

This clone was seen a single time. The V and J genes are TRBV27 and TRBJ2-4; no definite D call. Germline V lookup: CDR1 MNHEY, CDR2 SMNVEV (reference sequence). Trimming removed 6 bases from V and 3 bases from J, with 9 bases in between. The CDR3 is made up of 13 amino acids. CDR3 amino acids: CASSFSGKNIQYF. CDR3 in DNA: TGTGCCAGCAGCTTCTCGGGCAAAAACATTCAGTACTTC.

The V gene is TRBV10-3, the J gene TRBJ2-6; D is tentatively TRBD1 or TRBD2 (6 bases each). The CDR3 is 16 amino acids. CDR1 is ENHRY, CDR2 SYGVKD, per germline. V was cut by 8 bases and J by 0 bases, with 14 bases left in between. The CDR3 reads CAIPTGASSGANVLTF. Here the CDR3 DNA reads TGTGCCATCCCAACGGGGGCTAGCTCTGGGGCCAACGTCCTGACTTTC.

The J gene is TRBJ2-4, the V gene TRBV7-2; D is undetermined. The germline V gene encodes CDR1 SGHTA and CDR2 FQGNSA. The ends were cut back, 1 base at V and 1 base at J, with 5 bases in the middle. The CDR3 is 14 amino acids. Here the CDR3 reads CASSLGWAKNIQYF. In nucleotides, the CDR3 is TGTGCCAGCAGCTTAGGATGGGCCAAAAACATTCAGTACTTC.

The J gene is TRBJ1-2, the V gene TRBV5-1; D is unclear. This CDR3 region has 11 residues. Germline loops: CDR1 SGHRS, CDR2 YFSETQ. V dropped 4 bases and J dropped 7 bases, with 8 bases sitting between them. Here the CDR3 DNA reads TGCGCCAGCAGCCTAGGGTCTGGCTACACCTTC. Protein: CASSLGSGYTF.

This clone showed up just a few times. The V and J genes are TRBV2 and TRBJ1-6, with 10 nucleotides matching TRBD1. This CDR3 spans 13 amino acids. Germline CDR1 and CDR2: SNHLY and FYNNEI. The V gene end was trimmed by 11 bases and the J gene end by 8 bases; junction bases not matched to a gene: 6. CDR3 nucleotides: TGTGCCGCCCGGGACAGGGGTGATTCACCCCTCCACTTT. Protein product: CAARDRGDSPLHF.

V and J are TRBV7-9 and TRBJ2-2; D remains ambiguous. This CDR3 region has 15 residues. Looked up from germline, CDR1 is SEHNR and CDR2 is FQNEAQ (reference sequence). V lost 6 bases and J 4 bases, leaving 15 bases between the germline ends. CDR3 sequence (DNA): TGTGCCAGCAGTAAAAACCTTCAACCCACCGGGGAGCTGTTTTTT. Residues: CASSKNLQPTGELFF.

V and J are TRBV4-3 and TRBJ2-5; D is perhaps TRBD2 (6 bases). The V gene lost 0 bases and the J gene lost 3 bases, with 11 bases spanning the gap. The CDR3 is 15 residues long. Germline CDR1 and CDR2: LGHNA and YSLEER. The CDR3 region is CASSQDRWGEETQYF. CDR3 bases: TGCGCCAGCAGCCAAGATCGGTGGGGGGAAGAGACCCAGTACTTC.

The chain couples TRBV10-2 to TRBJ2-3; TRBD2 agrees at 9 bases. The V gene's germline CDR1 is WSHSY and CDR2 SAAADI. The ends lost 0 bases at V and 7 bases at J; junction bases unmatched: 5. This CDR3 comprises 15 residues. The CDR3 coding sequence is TGCGCCAGCAGTGAGTCCCTGACTAGCGGTTATACGCAGTATTTT. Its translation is CASSESLTSGYTQYF.

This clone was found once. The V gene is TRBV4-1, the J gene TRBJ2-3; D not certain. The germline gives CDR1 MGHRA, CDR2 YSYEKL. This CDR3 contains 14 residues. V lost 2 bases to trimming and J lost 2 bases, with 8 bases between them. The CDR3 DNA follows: TGCGCCAGCAGCCAAAGGGATATCACAGATACGCAGTATTTT. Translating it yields CASSQRDITDTQYF.

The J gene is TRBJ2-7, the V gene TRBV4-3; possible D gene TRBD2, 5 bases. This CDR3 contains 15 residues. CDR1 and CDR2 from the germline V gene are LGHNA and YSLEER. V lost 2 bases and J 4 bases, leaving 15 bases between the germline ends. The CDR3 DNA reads TGCGCCAGCAGCCAAATTCCCAGCGGAGAATACGAGCAGTACTTC. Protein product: CASSQIPSGEYEQYF.

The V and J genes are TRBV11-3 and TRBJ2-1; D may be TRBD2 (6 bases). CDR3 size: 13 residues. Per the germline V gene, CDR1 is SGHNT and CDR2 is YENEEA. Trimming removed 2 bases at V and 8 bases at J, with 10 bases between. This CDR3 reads CASSLNGGHEQFF. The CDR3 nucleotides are TGTGCCAGCAGCTTAAACGGGGGACATGAGCAGTTCTTC.

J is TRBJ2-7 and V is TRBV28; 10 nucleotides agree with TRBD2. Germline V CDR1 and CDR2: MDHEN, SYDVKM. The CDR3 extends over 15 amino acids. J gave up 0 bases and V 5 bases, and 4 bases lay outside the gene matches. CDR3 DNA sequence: TGTGCCAGCAGTACCCTAGCGGGAGCCTCCTACGAGCAGTACTTC. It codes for CASSTLAGASYEQYF.